The 20 T cell receptor beta chains given below trace back to one sample, sequenced in a study of cytomegalovirus exposure and HLA in healthy donors. The primer mix had 60 Vbeta and 13 Jbeta primers. This table comes from immunoSEQ multiplex PCR, and its TCRdb copy is limited to in-frame clones, with some not included. The sample totals 120,000 or so clones. The material sequenced was PBMCs. These receptors were taken from a man younger than 35 in good health and CMV-seronegative.

This chain uses TRBV9 with TRBJ1-2, with D possibly TRBD1 on 6 matching bases. CDR1 SGDLS and CDR2 YYNGEE come from the germline V gene. CDR3 length: 15 amino acids. Trimming cost V 2 bases and J 4 bases, with 15 bases left between them. The CDR3 sequence: CASSVIEGVGYGYTF. Here the CDR3 DNA reads TGTGCCAGCAGCGTTATCGAGGGGGTCGGCTATGGCTACACCTTC.

The gene calls are TRBV29-1 and TRBJ1-2, with 7 bases fitting TRBD1. The V segment lost 0 bases and the J segment 8 bases; nucleotides outside the gene matches: 9. The germline V gene encodes CDR1 SQVTM and CDR2 ANQGSEA. There are 14 residues in the CDR3. For the CDR3, the DNA is TGCAGCGTTGAAGATCTGACAGGGAATGGCGGCTACACCTTC. It codes for CSVEDLTGNGGYTF.

This rearrangement joins TRBV30 to TRBJ2-5, with D unresolved. Germline assignment: CDR1 GTSNPN and CDR2 SVGIG (reference sequence). Trimming removed 2 bases at V and 2 bases at J, with 6 bases between. This CDR3 is built from 12 residues. The CDR3 spells CAWSNPQETQYF. In DNA, the CDR3 is TGTGCCTGGAGTAATCCACAAGAGACCCAGTACTTC. Based on the CDR3 plus reference TRBV30 and TRBJ2-5, the full variable domain is SQTIHQWPATLVQPVGSPLSLECTVEGTSNPNLYWYRQAAGRGLQLLFYSVGIGQISSEVPQNLSASRPQDRQFILSSKKLLLSDSGFYLCAWSNPQETQYFGPGTRLLVL.

V and J are TRBV18 and TRBJ2-3, with a tentative D call TRBD2 (5 bases). The V end was cut by 5 bases, the J end by 6 bases, with 18 bases between. This CDR3 contains 15 residues. Germline CDR1 and CDR2: KGHSH and LQKENI. CDR3 sequence reads: CASSTLKERVDTQYF. CDR3 DNA sequence: TGTGCCAGCTCAACTCTAAAGGAGAGGGTCGATACGCAGTATTTT.

The rearrangement links TRBV19 to TRBJ1-6; 7 nucleotides match TRBD1. This CDR3 is 11 amino acids long. Per germline, CDR1 LNHDA and CDR2 SQIVND (reference sequence). Trimming took 6 bases from V and 19 from J; bases not matched to a gene: 9. The CDR3 protein is CASSYGQDQHF. The CDR3 region has the DNA TGTGCCAGTAGCTACGGACAGGACCAGCACTTT.

J is TRBJ1-3 and V is TRBV7-9; TRBD1 aligns across 8 bases. V gave up 6 bases and J gave up 6 bases; unmatched junction bases: 1. Germline values: CDR1 SEHNR, CDR2 FQNEAQ (reference sequence). The CDR3 extends over 12 amino acids. The CDR3 loop is CASRTGVNTIYF. As DNA, the CDR3 is TGTGCCAGCAGGACAGGGGTAAACACCATATATTTT.

J is TRBJ2-4 and V is TRBV6-1, with 10 bases matching TRBD2. V shed 2 bases, J shed 7 bases, and the junction held 5 bases outside the gene matches. Germline CDR1 reads MNHNS; CDR2 reads SASEGT. The CDR3 has 15 amino acids. The CDR3 sequence: CASSESSGSPNIQYF. The CDR3, as DNA: TGTGCCAGCAGTGAATCTAGCGGGAGTCCTAACATTCAGTACTTC.

The rearrangement joins TRBV4-1 to TRBJ2-3; tentative D call: TRBD1 (5 bases). Between the trimmed V and J ends, which lost 2 bases and 5 bases, there was a span of 14 bases. The CDR3 contains 15 residues. Germline V gives CDR1 MGHRA, CDR2 YSYEKL. CDR3 protein: CASSQTRERVDTQYF. CDR3 bases: TGCGCCAGCAGCCAAACCAGGGAAAGGGTAGATACGCAGTATTTT.

This rearrangement joins TRBV5-1 to TRBJ2-7, with D maybe TRBD1 (6 bases). Germline V CDR1 and CDR2: SGHRS, YFSETQ. V lost 4 bases, J lost 6 bases, and 17 bases lay in between. This CDR3 is 14 amino acids long. As DNA, the CDR3 is TGCGCCAGCAGCGCCTGGACAGAGCCAGGCGAGCAGTACTTC. Protein: CASSAWTEPGEQYF.

This chain connects TRBV19 to TRBJ2-7, with 9 bases identical to TRBD1. Germline V CDR1 and CDR2: LNHDA, SQIVND (reference sequence). This CDR3 is 16 amino acids long. V was clipped by 4 bases and J by 2 bases; unmatched bases: 9. CDR3 sequence reads: CASSTQTGGPPYEQYF. In DNA form, the CDR3 reads TGTGCCAGTAGTACCCAGACAGGGGGGCCACCCTACGAGCAGTACTTC.

The chain has TRBV6-5 and TRBJ1-5; D uncertain. The CDR3 covers 14 residues. Trimming took off 6 bases at V and 4 bases at J, with 13 bases between the two ends. The V gene's germline CDR1 is MNHEY and CDR2 SVGAGI. This CDR3 is CASRPPGRNQPQHF. The CDR3 region has the DNA TGTGCCAGCAGGCCCCCTGGGAGGAATCAGCCCCAGCATTTT.

This chain uses TRBV7-9 with TRBJ1-2, with 7 bases matching TRBD1. Germline trimming cut 5 bases from V and 4 bases from J; bases unmatched to any gene: 16. The germline CDR1 and CDR2 sequences are SEHNR and FQNEAQ (reference sequence). The CDR3 is 17 amino acids. The CDR3: CASSLGTTGEGPYGYTF. The CDR3 DNA sequence: TGTGCCAGCAGCCTTGGAACTACAGGGGAAGGGCCCTATGGCTACACCTTC.

The DNA of the CDR3 is TGTGCCAGCAGCGTGGATTCTGTGACTAATGAGCAGTTCTTC. Residues: CASSVDSVTNEQFF. The chain uses TRBV9 and TRBJ2-1; D gene unclear. The CDR3 spans 14 residues. V was cut by 2 bases and J by 7 bases, with 13 bases left in between. Germline lookup yields CDR1 SGDLS and CDR2 YYNGEE.

The V and J genes are TRBV6-5 and TRBJ2-2, with D tentatively TRBD2 (6 bases). With 6 bases removed from V and 0 bases from J, the gap between germline ends came to 11 bases. The CDR3 covers 15 residues. Per germline, CDR1 MNHEY and CDR2 SVGAGI. The DNA of the CDR3 is TGTGCCAGCAGCCCCGGGACTGCGAACACCGGGGAGCTGTTTTTT. Its protein is CASSPGTANTGELFF.

The rearrangement joins TRBV7-9 to TRBJ2-5, with 7 nucleotides matching TRBD1. The CDR3 length is 15 residues. Germline loops: CDR1 SEHNR, CDR2 FQNEAQ (reference sequence). The ends lost 4 bases at V and 3 bases at J; junction bases unmatched: 8. Here the CDR3 reads CASSYRTGPEETQYF. In DNA, the CDR3 is TGTGCCAGCAGCTATCGGACAGGACCTGAAGAGACCCAGTACTTC.

The chain carries TRBV2 and TRBJ1-5; D unresolved. The CDR3 consists of 14 residues. CDR1 is SNHLY, CDR2 FYNNEI, per germline. The V end was cut by 6 bases, the J end by 0 bases, with 9 bases between. DNA of the CDR3: TGTGCCAGCAGCCCGGTAGCTAGCAATCAGCCCCAGCATTTT. This sequence encodes CASSPVASNQPQHF.

The J gene is TRBJ2-1, the V gene TRBV5-1; 10 positions agree with TRBD2. Trimming took 0 bases from V and 0 from J; bases not matched to a gene: 6. Germline V gives CDR1 SGHRS, CDR2 YFSETQ. There are 18 residues in the CDR3. Here the CDR3 reads CASSLGAGGTFSYNEQFF. The CDR3 DNA reads as TGCGCCAGCAGCTTGGGAGCGGGGGGGACATTCTCCTACAATGAGCAGTTCTTC.

The rearrangement joins TRBV6-5 to TRBJ1-5; tentative D call: TRBD1 (6 bases). CDR1 is MNHEY and CDR2 is SVGAGI in the germline V gene. This CDR3 comprises 15 residues. V was cut by 7 bases and J by 0 bases, with 13 bases left in between. Written as DNA, the CDR3 is TGTGCCAGCATTGGCAGGGGATATAGCAATCAGCCCCAGCATTTT. It is translated as CASIGRGYSNQPQHF.

The J gene is TRBJ2-1, the V gene TRBV10-1; 9 nucleotides agree with TRBD2. This CDR3 contains 18 residues. The V segment lost 0 bases and the J segment 5 bases; nucleotides outside the gene matches: 11. Germline CDR1 WNHNN, CDR2 SYGVQD (reference sequence). CDR3: CASSESRLAGRSNNEQFF. The DNA of the CDR3 is TGCGCCAGCAGTGAGTCGCGTCTAGCGGGGCGCTCTAACAATGAGCAGTTCTTC.

The chain carries TRBV6-4 and TRBJ2-2, with 9 bases that match TRBD2. The CDR3 is 16 amino acids. J was trimmed by 1 base and V by 0 bases; bases with no gene match: 0. Germline loops: CDR1 MRHNA, CDR2 SNTAGT. CDR3 DNA: TGTGCCAGCAGTGACTCACTAGCGGGGAACACCGGGGAGCTGTTTTTT. It encodes CASSDSLAGNTGELFF.